This record looks at one T cell receptor (beta chain) sequence and its context. Its antigen is still unknown. No base quality information exists; no much larger clone differs at one position. This specimen belongs to a study of blood T cell repertoires in COVID-19 (dated by TCRdb to 2019 to 2021). General notes on the study: Collaborator samples came from the United States, Italy and Spain and covered acute and convalescent phases of COVID-19. Where available, HLA class I and class II types were obtained from metadata supplied by the sample provider rather than from assay-based typing. Subjects who had been exposed to COVID-19, were actively infected with it, or had recovered from it provided the deeply sampled blood TCRbeta repertoires that made up the dataset. The sample metadata nearly always contained a de-identified subject ID, COVID-19 status, age in years and sex. The repertoires were released in a freely available public database meant as a resource for research on the immune response to SARS-CoV-2. The prospective study material was composed of cDNA or gDNA derived from T cells, B-cell-depleted T cells, or PBMCs. Samples came from the ongoing ImmuneRACE study (first 160 participants) plus 1,254 subjects from 6 global collaborators.

TCRbeta CDR3 regions were amplified from genomic DNA by means of the immunoSEQ Assay, a bias-controlled multiplex PCR. In the authors' own workflow: Within the assay, amplification of reference gene primers was used to estimate how many nucleated cells each sample contained. Sequence reads were collapsed and filtered to measure the absolute abundance of every unique TCRbeta CDR3 rearrangement. For each sample, productive Simpson clonality was calculated as the square root of Simpson's diversity index across productive rearrangements. The clones in this table, taken by TCRdb from immuneACCESS, are in-frame only. Not every clone is retained; where verified, under half of the shortfall comes from an unresolved V gene, and the cause of the rest is unknown. V and J calls and clone size are given by that table; D and trimming were obtained from the DNA. For this sample there are about 160,000 clones; approximately 91% appear just once. About 2% of the sample comes from the top ten.

Overall study outcomes, separate from this receptor: The amount of clinical and demographic metadata varied by source and participant and was provided uncurated.

Whole blood was collected in K2EDTA tubes by collaborating institutions according to the institutions' own protocols. For TCRbeta analysis, collaborators shipped samples in one of three forms: frozen whole blood, isolated PBMCs, or DNA extracted from either of those sample types. The germline ends are 20 bases apart after V is trimmed by 5 bases and J by 4 bases. Counted from cysteine to phenylalanine, this CDR3 has 16 amino acids. Just the 48-base CDR3 DNA is kept, in frame starting at base 1. The germline V gene gives CDR1 as MDHEN and CDR2 as SYDVKM. The receptor was derived from a man aged 18 to 35 with acute or convalescent COVID-19. This sequence uses TRBV28 and TRBJ1-2, with TRBD1 as a weak D call on 6 bases. The sequenced sample was peripheral blood. CDR3 loop: CASSPRRGVVAYGYTF. In nucleotide form, the sequence is TGTGCCAGCAGTCCCCGCAGGGGAGTGGTGGCCTATGGCTACACCTTC.